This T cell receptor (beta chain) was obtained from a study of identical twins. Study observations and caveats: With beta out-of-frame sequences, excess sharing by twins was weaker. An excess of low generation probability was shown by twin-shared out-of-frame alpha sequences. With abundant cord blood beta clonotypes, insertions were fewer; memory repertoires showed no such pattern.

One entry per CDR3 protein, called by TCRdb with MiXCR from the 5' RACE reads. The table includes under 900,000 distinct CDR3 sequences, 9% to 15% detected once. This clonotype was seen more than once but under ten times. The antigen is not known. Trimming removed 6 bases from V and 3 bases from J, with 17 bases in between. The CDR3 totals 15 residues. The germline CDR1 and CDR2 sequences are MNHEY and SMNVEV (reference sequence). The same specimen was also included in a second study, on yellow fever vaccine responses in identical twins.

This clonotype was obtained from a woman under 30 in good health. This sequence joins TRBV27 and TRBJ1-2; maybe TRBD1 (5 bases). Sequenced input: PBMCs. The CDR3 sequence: CASSTLRGAYYGYTF. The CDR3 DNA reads TGTGCCAGCAGCACGTTGAGGGGCGCCTACTATGGCTACACCTTC.